These T cell receptor beta chains were read from a single sample in a study of cytomegalovirus exposure and HLA in healthy donors. Generated by immunoSEQ multiplex PCR, the TCRdb table keeps only in-frame clones and is missing some. The table includes about 130,000 clones, approximately 79% detected once. Input material: PBMCs. Source of these receptors: a young man in good health and CMV-seropositive. Each CDR3 is given with its conserved first and last residue. A D gene is named only where the DNA matches it firmly. Part of the rows lack a size; the others show once, few, many or a class for expanded clones.

>TRBV5-1|-|TRBJ2-1|-
CASSLAGGNSYNEQFF
TGCGCCAGCAGCTTGGCGGGGGGCAATTCCTACAATGAGCAGTTCTTC
>TRBV11-2|-|TRBJ1-1|-
CASSLVRGGTEAFF
TGTGCCAGCAGCTTAGTTAGGGGGGGCACTGAAGCTTTCTTT
>TRBV13|TRBD1|TRBJ2-5|-
CASSYTTGGQETQYF
TGTGCCAGCAGCTATACTACAGGGGGCCAAGAGACCCAGTACTTC
>TRBV12-2|-|TRBJ2-3|-
CASRSRGGGGAAQTDTQYF
TGTGCAAGTCGCTCGAGGGGAGGAGGCGGAGCGGCCCAAACAGATACGCAGTATTTT
>TRBV5-6|-|TRBJ1-1|-
CASSPGTPFSNTEAFF
TGTGCCAGCAGCCCCGGGACTCCCTTCTCGAACACTGAAGCTTTCTTT
>TRBV5-4|-|TRBJ1-5|few
CASSFNPGSQPQHF
TGTGCCAGCAGCTTCAACCCAGGGTCTCAGCCCCAGCATTTT
>TRBV19|-|TRBJ2-1|-
CASSIDAAGSNLFF
TGTGCCAGTAGTATAGATGCGGCGGGCTCGAATCTGTTCTTC
>TRBV4-3|TRBD1|TRBJ2-3|few
CASSRGTGHTDTQYF
TGCGCCAGCAGCCGAGGGACAGGGCACACAGATACGCAGTATTTT
>TRBV6-5|-|TRBJ1-4|few
CASSYGQNNEKLFF
TGTGCCAGCAGTTACGGACAGAATAATGAAAAACTGTTTTTT
>TRBV29-1|-|TRBJ1-1|-
CSGSPVNTEAFF
TGCAGCGGGAGTCCCGTGAACACTGAAGCTTTCTTT
>TRBV6-1|TRBD2|TRBJ2-3|-
CASSVNPTSGGADTQYF
TGTGCCAGCAGTGTAAACCCGACTAGCGGGGGGGCGGATACGCAGTATTTT
>TRBV19|-|TRBJ2-5|-
CASSLSGTRETQYF
TGTGCCAGTAGTCTTTCCGGGACAAGGGAGACCCAGTACTTC
>TRBV28|-|TRBJ2-6|-
CASTPAGSGANVLTF
TGTGCCAGCACCCCCGCAGGCTCTGGGGCCAACGTCCTGACTTTC
>TRBV6-5|-|TRBJ2-1|-
CASSYSGLALNEQFF
TGTGCCAGCAGTTACTCAGGGCTAGCTCTAAATGAGCAGTTCTTC
>TRBV7-9|-|TRBJ2-3|-
CASSLVRGAKDTQYF
TGTGCCAGCAGCTTAGTCAGGGGGGCGAAAGATACGCAGTATTTT
>TRBV29-1|TRBD2|TRBJ2-7|-
CSVVPTSGGTYEQYF
TGCAGCGTCGTACCGACTAGCGGGGGTACCTACGAGCAGTACTTC
>TRBV6-5|-|TRBJ2-3|-
CASSRLRSDTQYF
TGTGCCAGCAGTCGACTGCGCTCGGATACGCAGTATTTT
>TRBV4-2|-|TRBJ2-7|-
CASSQDSAGRSYEQYF
TGTGCCAGCAGCCAAGATTCGGCAGGGCGCTCCTACGAGCAGTACTTC
>TRBV6-6|-|TRBJ2-1|-
CASSYSAGGLRNEQFF
TGTGCCAGCAGTTACTCGGCGGGTGGGTTGCGGAATGAGCAGTTCTTC
>TRBV10-3|TRBD2|TRBJ2-2|-
CAISGTSGGSRTGELFF
TGTGCCATCAGTGGGACTAGCGGGGGCTCGAGGACCGGGGAGCTGTTTTTT
>TRBV28|-|TRBJ2-3|-
CASSSIIRVQTTDTQYF
TGTGCCAGCAGTTCCATCATCCGGGTCCAAACCACAGATACGCAGTATTTT
>TRBV27|-|TRBJ2-2|-
CASSLGRGYTGELFF
TGTGCCAGCAGTTTAGGCAGGGGTTACACCGGGGAGCTGTTTTTT
>TRBV7-2|TRBD1|TRBJ1-1|-
CASSSTRGLGTEAFF
TGTGCCAGCAGCAGCACCAGGGGGCTCGGCACTGAAGCTTTCTTT
>TRBV9|TRBD2|TRBJ2-3|-
CASSVVGTSGPDTQYF
TGTGCCAGCAGCGTAGTGGGGACTAGCGGGCCAGATACGCAGTATTTT
>TRBV28|-|TRBJ1-5|-
CASRSDRIPGEPQHF
TGTGCCAGCAGATCTGACAGGATCCCCGGGGAGCCCCAGCATTTT
>TRBV9|-|TRBJ2-7|-
CASSVGARGDEQYF
TGTGCCAGCAGCGTAGGAGCCAGGGGCGACGAGCAGTACTTC
>TRBV19|-|TRBJ2-3|few
CASRNREDTQYF
TGTGCCAGTAGGAACCGGGAAGATACGCAGTATTTT
>TRBV5-1|-|TRBJ1-1|-
CASSLGEGFEAFF
TGCGCCAGCAGCTTGGGTGAGGGATTCGAAGCTTTCTTT
>TRBV9|TRBD2|TRBJ2-3|few
CASSPTGKRGSTDTQYF
TGTGCCAGCAGCCCCACTGGGAAGCGGGGTTCCACAGATACGCAGTATTTT
>TRBV29-1|-|TRBJ2-3|-
CSVVPAGPSTDTQYF
TGCAGCGTCGTCCCAGCGGGCCCTAGCACAGATACGCAGTATTTT
>TRBV5-1|TRBD1|TRBJ2-5|-
CASSLTTGDQETQYF
TGCGCCAGCAGCCTTACGACAGGGGACCAAGAGACCCAGTACTTC
>TRBV7-6|-|TRBJ1-1|-
CASSRQRDTEAFF
TGTGCCAGCAGCCGTCAACGGGACACTGAAGCTTTCTTT
>TRBV14|-|TRBJ2-7|few
CASSALVEGYEQYF
TGTGCCAGCAGCGCACTCGTCGAGGGCTACGAGCAGTACTTC
>TRBV7-9|TRBD1|TRBJ1-2|-
CASSSQGAGGYTF
TGTGCCAGCAGCTCACAGGGGGCGGGTGGCTACACCTTC
>TRBV7-2|TRBD2|TRBJ2-2|-
CASSSQREGVELFF
TGTGCCAGCAGCTCACAGCGGGAGGGAGTGGAGCTGTTTTTT
>TRBV5-5|TRBD2|TRBJ2-2|-
CASSPGLAGVTGELFF
TGTGCCAGCAGCCCGGGACTAGCGGGAGTTACCGGGGAGCTGTTTTTT
>TRBV7-8|TRBD1|TRBJ1-1|-
CASSLGQGRVNTEAFF
TGTGCCAGCAGCTTAGGACAGGGGAGGGTGAACACTGAAGCTTTCTTT
>TRBV5-4|TRBD1|TRBJ1-2|-
CASSVRTGLYGYTF
TGTGCCAGCAGCGTAAGGACAGGGCTCTATGGCTACACCTTC
>TRBV28|-|TRBJ2-1|-
CASSLGKDSLMSQFVEQFF
TGTGCCAGCAGTCTAGGAAAAGACTCGCTAATGAGCCAATTCGTTGAGCAGTTCTTC
>TRBV13|-|TRBJ2-7|-
CASRRDSYEQYF
TGTGCCAGCAGACGAGATTCCTACGAGCAGTACTTC
>TRBV7-9|TRBD2|TRBJ2-7|-
CASSLEAGPTPYEQYF
TGTGCCAGCAGCTTAGAAGCGGGACCAACTCCCTACGAGCAGTACTTC
>TRBV5-1|TRBD2|TRBJ2-5|-
CASKAGGQETQYF
TGCGCCAGCAAAGCGGGGGGCCAAGAGACCCAGTACTTC
>TRBV9|TRBD2|TRBJ2-3|-
CASSLAGGTDTQYF
TGTGCCAGCTCCCTAGCGGGGGGCACAGATACGCAGTATTTT
>TRBV2|TRBD1|TRBJ2-4|-
CASHAAQGTKNIQYF
TGTGCCAGCCATGCTGCACAGGGGACCAAAAACATTCAGTACTTC
>TRBV9|-|TRBJ2-5|-
CASSVVPGETQYF
TGTGCCAGCAGCGTAGTGCCAGGGGAGACCCAGTACTTC
>TRBV6-1|-|TRBJ2-7|-
CAITIRGRYEQYF
TGTGCCATCACCATCAGGGGGAGGTACGAGCAGTACTTC
>TRBV10-2|-|TRBJ1-2|-
CASSESGEVFYGYTF
TGCGCCAGCAGTGAATCAGGGGAAGTCTTCTATGGCTACACCTTC
>TRBV28|TRBD1|TRBJ2-7|-
CASSSPGQGSSYEQYF
TGTGCCAGCAGTTCGCCGGGACAGGGTAGCTCCTACGAGCAGTACTTC
>TRBV7-2|-|TRBJ2-6|-
CASSLRVTGTGANVLTF
TGTGCCAGCAGCTTAAGAGTTACGGGTACGGGGGCCAACGTCCTGACTTTC
>TRBV7-9|TRBD1|TRBJ1-4|-
CASSPGQPGEKLFF
TGTGCCAGCAGCCCGGGACAGCCGGGTGAAAAACTGTTTTTT
>TRBV7-2|TRBD2|TRBJ2-1|-
CASSKRLAGLYNEQFF
TGTGCCAGCAGCAAAAGGCTAGCGGGCCTCTACAATGAGCAGTTCTTC
>TRBV19|-|TRBJ2-1|few
CASRPEGRPYNEQFF
TGTGCCAGTAGGCCGGAGGGCCGACCCTACAATGAGCAGTTCTTC
>TRBV6-1|-|TRBJ1-1|-
CASKQGVRANTEAFF
TGTGCCAGCAAACAAGGGGTAAGGGCGAACACTGAAGCTTTCTTT
>TRBV28|-|TRBJ2-4|-
CASSPPAKNIQYF
TGTGCCAGCAGTCCTCCAGCCAAAAACATTCAGTACTTC
>TRBV30|-|TRBJ2-1|once
CARSLGNEQFF
TGTGCCAGATCTCTAGGTAATGAGCAGTTCTTC
>TRBV5-6|TRBD2|TRBJ2-2|-
CASTLKRASGDTGELFF
TGTGCCAGCACCTTAAAACGGGCTAGCGGCGACACCGGGGAGCTGTTTTTT
>TRBV4-3|TRBD1|TRBJ1-1|-
CASSQRWDRQAFF
TGCGCCAGCAGCCAGAGGTGGGACAGACAAGCTTTCTTT